Listed below are T cell receptor beta chains from one sample, sequenced in a study of T cell responses to AZD1222 COVID-19 vaccine. Clones were read by immunoSEQ multiplex PCR, and TCRdb kept only the in-frame ones, dropping some. The sample consists of 90,000 to 120,000 clones, around 92% of them appearing once. This material consisted of peripheral blood, taken on day 0 of AZD1222 vaccination. These receptors originate from an adult in good health. Both conserved end residues are part of each CDR3.

V	J	CDR3
TRBV15	TRBJ1-4	CATSRSSGRGEKLFF
TRBV7-2	TRBJ1-5	CASSTGQGDYSNQPQHF
TRBV18	TRBJ2-1	CASSPPRGQSSYNEQFF
TRBV15	TRBJ1-1	CATSSLRSNTEAFF
TRBV30	TRBJ1-5	CAWPYFRSNQPQHF
TRBV28	TRBJ2-5	CASSSIRQGWFKETQYF
TRBV30	TRBJ1-2	CAWSLDRGNYGYTF
TRBV27	TRBJ2-7	CASSLKGDLYEQYF
TRBV18	TRBJ1-3	CASSPPTGLSGNTIYF
TRBV6-1	TRBJ2-3	CASSESSATDTQYF
TRBV4-3	TRBJ2-2	CASSRTSNTGELFF
TRBV19	TRBJ1-4	CASRGIATNEKLFF
TRBV5-1	TRBJ1-3	CASSSEYTIYF
TRBV28	TRBJ2-7	CASSSGTGGYEQYF
TRBV4-1	TRBJ2-1	CASSQPGDRGRNEQFF
TRBV27	TRBJ1-5	CASSLYAGGNQPQHF
TRBV5-1	TRBJ1-1	CASSFRPGSASTEAFF
TRBV27	TRBJ2-1	CASSPTSGRRSEQFF
TRBV28	TRBJ2-7	CASIPGDRGSNEQYF
TRBV29-1	TRBJ1-1	CSVGWGAGGTEAFF
TRBV18	TRBJ2-2	CASSPQKNTGELFF
TRBV25-1	TRBJ2-1	CASSERQGRVAEQFF
TRBV5-4	TRBJ2-3	CASSPGTGAGWDTQYF
TRBV30	TRBJ1-6	CAWSAGQTNSPLHF
TRBV12-3/TRBV12-4	TRBJ1-5	CASSGSNSLHF
TRBV2	TRBJ1-1	CASSRQGARYTEAFF
TRBV18	TRBJ1-5	CASSKREDSNQPQHF